This T cell receptor beta chain was recorded in a study of molecular identifiers for immune sequencing clone quantification. Findings and limits, study-wide: More than 800,000 naive cells reportedly did not prevent detection of spiked Jurkat TCR RNA from one cell. Clone sizes could be underestimated for highly expanded clones when identical TCR molecules share a barcode.

Germline CDR1 and CDR2: MNHEY and SMNVEV (reference sequence). This CDR3 comprises 13 residues. The V gene lost 6 bases and the J gene lost 3 bases, with 12 bases spanning the gap. When naive CD8 T cells were sorted, they were gated as CD8+CD4-CCR7+CD45RA+. Note on this clonotype: Antigen unknown.

MiXCR was run by TCRdb on the PCR reads, yielding one entry per CDR3 protein. The sample yields hundreds of thousands of distinct CDR3 sequences, 20% seen once. The origin of this receptor is a human donor in good health. Some libraries in this study had Jurkat cell RNA spiked in. The V gene is TRBV27, the J gene TRBJ2-7; D gene unclear. The sequenced sample was naive CD8+ T cells from blood, with Jurkat cell RNA spiked in. Subset given: FACS-sorted CD8+CD4-CCR7+CD45RA+ naive T cells. This CDR3 reads CASRGGNDYEQYF. The CDR3 coding sequence is TGTGCCAGCAGAGGCGGTAACGACTACGAGCAGTACTTC.